This T cell receptor (beta chain) was recorded in a study of regulatory T cells in long-lasting Graves disease. As for the study in general: Graves' cases, newly diagnosed, had used antithyroid drugs under 3 months.

Building of the TCR beta libraries involved iRepertoire HTBI primers and Arm-PCR of CDR3 regions. One entry per CDR3 protein, called by TCRdb with MiXCR from the multiplex PCR reads. The sample carries around 480,000 distinct CDR3 sequences, around 16% recorded once. Time point specified: newly diagnosed GD, antithyroid drugs for less than 3 months. PBMC-derived RNA was used for the TCR library. This CDR3 has 14 residues. V was clipped by 4 bases and J by 8 bases; unmatched bases: 9. Per germline, CDR1 SGHTA and CDR2 FQGNSA. This sample also appeared in a second study, on T cells in Graves' hyperthyroidism and ophthalmopathy.

This receptor was obtained from a man aged 40-50 years with Graves disease. The rearrangement joins TRBV7-2 to TRBJ2-3; TRBD1 aligns across 7 bases. This specimen was peripheral blood mononuclear cells (PBMCs), taken at new diagnosis, from a patient treated with antithyroid drugs. The CDR3 bases are TGTGCCAGCAGCTCCGGGACCTCAGGGGGTACGCAGTATTTT. As protein: CASSSGTSGGTQYF.